The clone carrying this T cell receptor (beta chain) turned up a few times. This entry comes from a study of T-cell reconstitution after alpha-beta-depleted transplantation in children. Trimming stripped 1 base from V and 11 bases from J, with 11 bases between. The V gene's germline CDR1 is LGHNA and CDR2 YNFKEQ. This CDR3 comprises 12 residues. Unique molecular identifiers were incorporated during preparation of the TCRbeta library. MiXCR, run by TCRdb on the PCR reads, gives a single entry per CDR3 protein. The data contain about 200,000 distinct CDR3 sequences, 13% to 15% of them singletons. The sequence derives from a human donor who donated a stem cell graft to a child with acute lymphoblastic leukemia. This specimen was PBMCs from the stem cell graft donor, taken from the stem cell graft. The rearrangement uses TRBV4-2 and TRBJ1-1; no clear D gene. This chain's CDR3 is CASSQVRDVAFF. The CDR3 nucleotides read TGTGCCAGCAGCCAAGTAAGGGATGTTGCTTTCTTT.